Reported below is one T cell receptor beta chain. This sample was taken from a study of blood T cell repertoires in COVID-19. The repertoire was sequenced with immunoSEQ multiplex PCR; TCRdb's copy has only in-frame clones and lacks some. This table holds about 310,000 clones, 89% found once. The CDR3 loop spans 19 amino acids. With V trimmed by 1 base and J by 7 bases, 18 bases remained unmatched. The V gene's germline CDR1 is LNHNV and CDR2 YYDKDF (reference sequence). In assigning cohorts, the study relied on participant-reported clinical history. Sequencing was done on a sample of PBMCs or T cells enriched from blood (not recorded which). The TCR sequence derives from a woman in her thirties or forties who had recovered from COVID-19. The genes are TRBV15 and TRBJ1-2; 10 bases line up with TRBD1. This chain's CDR3 is CATSRGSTTATTGGGGYTF. The CDR3 DNA reads as TGTGCCACCAGCAGAGGATCGACTACGGCGACGACAGGGGGCGGTGGCTACACCTTC.